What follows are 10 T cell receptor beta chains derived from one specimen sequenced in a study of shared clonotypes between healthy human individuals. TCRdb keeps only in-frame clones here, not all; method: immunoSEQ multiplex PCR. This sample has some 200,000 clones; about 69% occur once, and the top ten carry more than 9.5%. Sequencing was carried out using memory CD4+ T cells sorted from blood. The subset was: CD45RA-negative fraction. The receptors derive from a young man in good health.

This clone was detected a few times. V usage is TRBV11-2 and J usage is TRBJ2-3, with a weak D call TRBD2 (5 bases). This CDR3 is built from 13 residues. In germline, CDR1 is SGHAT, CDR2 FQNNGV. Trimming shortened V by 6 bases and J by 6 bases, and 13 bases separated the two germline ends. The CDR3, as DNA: TGTGCCAGCAGGGGGAGCGGAAGGGATACGCAGTATTTT. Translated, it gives CASRGSGRDTQYF.

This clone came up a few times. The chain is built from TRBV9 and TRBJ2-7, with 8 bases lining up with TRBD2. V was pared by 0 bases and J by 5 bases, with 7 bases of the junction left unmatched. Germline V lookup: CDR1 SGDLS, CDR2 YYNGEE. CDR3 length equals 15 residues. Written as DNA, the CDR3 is TGTGCCAGCAGCGTAGCCCCCACGGGACTAGACGAGCAGTACTTC. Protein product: CASSVAPTGLDEQYF.

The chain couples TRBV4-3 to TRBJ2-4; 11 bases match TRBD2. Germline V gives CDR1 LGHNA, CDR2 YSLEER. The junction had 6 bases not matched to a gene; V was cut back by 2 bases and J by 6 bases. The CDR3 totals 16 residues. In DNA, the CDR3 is TGCGCCAGCAGCCAAATACTAGCGGGAGTACGAAACATTCAGTACTTC. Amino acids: CASSQILAGVRNIQYF.

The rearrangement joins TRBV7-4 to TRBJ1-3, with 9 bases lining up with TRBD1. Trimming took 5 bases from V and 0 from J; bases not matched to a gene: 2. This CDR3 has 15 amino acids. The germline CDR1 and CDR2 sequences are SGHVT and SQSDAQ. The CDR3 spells CASSQDRGSGNTIYF. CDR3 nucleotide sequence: TGTGCCAGCAGCCAGGACAGGGGCTCTGGAAACACCATATATTTT.

This CDR3 is CASSRSREGKQYF. CDR3 sequence (DNA): TGTGCCAGCAGTCGCTCCCGGGAGGGCAAGCAGTACTTC. The V call is TRBV27, the J call TRBJ2-7, with 8 bases matching TRBD2. The CDR3 extends over 13 amino acids. Germline assignment: CDR1 MNHEY and CDR2 SMNVEV (reference sequence). V lost 5 bases, J lost 8 bases, and 8 bases stayed unmatched.

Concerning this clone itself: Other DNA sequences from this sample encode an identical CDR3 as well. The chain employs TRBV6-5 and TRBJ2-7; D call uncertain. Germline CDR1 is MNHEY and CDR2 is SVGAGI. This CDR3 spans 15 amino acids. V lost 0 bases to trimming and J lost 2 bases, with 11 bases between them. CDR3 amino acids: CASSYSPPGTYEQYF. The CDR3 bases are TGTGCCAGCAGTTACTCTCCCCCAGGCACCTACGAGCAGTACTTC.

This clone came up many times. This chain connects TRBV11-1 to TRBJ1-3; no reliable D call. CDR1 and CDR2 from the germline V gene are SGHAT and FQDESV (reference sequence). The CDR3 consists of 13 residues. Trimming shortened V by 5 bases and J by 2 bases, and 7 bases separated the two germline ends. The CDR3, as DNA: TGTGCCAGCAGCGCCTCCGCTGGAAACACCATATATTTT. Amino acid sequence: CASSASAGNTIYF.

In DNA form, the CDR3 reads TGTGCCAGCAGGCGGGGTTTGGTGGAGACCCAGTACTTC. Amino acids: CASRRGLVETQYF. The V gene is TRBV27, the J gene TRBJ2-5; D is perhaps TRBD2 (6 bases). Germline V CDR1 and CDR2: MNHEY, SMNVEV (reference sequence). Trimming took 6 bases from V and 5 from J, leaving 13 bases between them. The CDR3 contains 13 residues.

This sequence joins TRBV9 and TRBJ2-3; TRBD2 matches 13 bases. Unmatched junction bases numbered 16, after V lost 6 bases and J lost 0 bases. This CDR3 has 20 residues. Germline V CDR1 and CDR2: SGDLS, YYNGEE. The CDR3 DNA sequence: TGTGCCAGCAACATCCTGTGGGGACTAGCGGGAACAGATAGCACAGATACGCAGTATTTT. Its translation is CASNILWGLAGTDSTDTQYF.

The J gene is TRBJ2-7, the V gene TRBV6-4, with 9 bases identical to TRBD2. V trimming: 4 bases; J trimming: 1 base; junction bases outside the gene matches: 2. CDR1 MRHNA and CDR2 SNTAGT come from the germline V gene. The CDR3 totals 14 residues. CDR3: CASSGLAESYEQYF. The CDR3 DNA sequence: TGTGCCAGCAGTGGACTAGCGGAATCCTACGAGCAGTACTTC.